Listed here are 4 T cell receptor beta chains from one sample, sequenced in a study of graft-versus-host responses after intestinal transplantation. Assay: immunoSEQ multiplex PCR; the TCRdb copy retains only in-frame clones and omits some. The sample consists of about 91,000 clones, around 90% of them appearing once. The antigens these receptors bind are not known. Sample: unstimulated CD4+ T cells sorted from spleen or lymph node cells, taken before transplant. These receptors were taken from a human donor who was the organ donor for an intestinal transplant.

This chain connects TRBV7-9 to TRBJ2-7; 8 bases align to TRBD1. CDR1 SEHNR and CDR2 FQNEAQ come from the germline V gene (reference sequence). The length of the CDR3 is 14 residues. The V gene end was trimmed by 3 bases and the J gene end by 3 bases; junction bases not matched to a gene: 4. CDR3 in amino acids: CASSFLQGGYEQYF. Written as DNA, the CDR3 is TGTGCCAGCAGCTTTTTACAGGGGGGCTACGAGCAGTACTTC. Full variable domain (missing parts from reference TRBV7-9 and TRBJ2-7): DTGVSQNPRHKITKRGQNVTFRCDPISEHNRLYWYRQTLGQGPEFLTYFQNEAQLEKSRLLSDRFSAERPKGSFSTLEIQRTEQGDSAMYLCASSFLQGGYEQYFGPGTRLTVT.

V and J are TRBV10-2 and TRBJ2-1, with D tentatively TRBD2 (5 bases). The CDR3 covers 12 residues. V dropped 3 bases and J dropped 8 bases, with 8 bases sitting between them. CDR1 and CDR2 (germline): WSHSY, SAAADI. DNA of the CDR3: TGCGCCAGCAGTGAATACGGGGATGAGCAGTTCTTC. This gives the protein CASSEYGDEQFF.

The gene calls are TRBV28 and TRBJ2-4; D might be TRBD2 (6 bases). V dropped 3 bases and J dropped 8 bases, with 14 bases sitting between them. The CDR3 spans 14 residues. Germline V lookup: CDR1 MDHEN, CDR2 SYDVKM. CDR3 loop: CASSLGGGTDIQYF. CDR3 DNA sequence: TGTGCCAGCAGTTTGGGAGGCGGGACGGACATTCAGTACTTC.

The V gene is TRBV30, the J gene TRBJ2-7, with a tentative D call TRBD1 (6 bases). The CDR3 is 12 residues long. Germline loops: CDR1 GTSNPN, CDR2 SVGIG (reference sequence). V lost 0 bases, J lost 7 bases, and 10 bases lay in between. The CDR3 sequence: CAWSVSGEEQYF. The CDR3 nucleotides are TGTGCCTGGAGTGTCTCAGGGGAGGAGCAGTACTTC.